Following are 19 T cell receptor beta chains from one sample sequenced in a study of blood T cell repertoires in COVID-19. The protocol was immunoSEQ multiplex PCR, while the TCRdb copy is restricted to in-frame clones and leaves out a portion. The sample has 250,000 to 350,000 clones; 70% to 90% are singletons. Sequences were obtained from PBMCs or T cells enriched from blood (not recorded which). Receptors were obtained from a woman aged 30 to 39 who had recovered from COVID-19.

The chain recombines TRBV18 with TRBJ2-5; the match to TRBD2 covers 8 bases. The CDR3 runs to 16 residues. Germline assignment: CDR1 KGHSH and CDR2 LQKENI. Germline trimming cut 1 base from V and 3 bases from J; bases unmatched to any gene: 7. CDR3 coding DNA: TGTGCCAGCTCACCACTTCGAGCGGGAGTAGAAGAGACCCAGTACTTC. Its protein product is CASSPLRAGVEETQYF.

The chain links TRBV3-1 (or the pseudogene TRBV3-2) to TRBJ2-1; 7 nucleotides line up with TRBD2. The V segment lost 1 base and the J segment 7 bases; nucleotides outside the gene matches: 7. Germline CDR1 and CDR2: LGHDT and YNNKEL (reference sequence). The CDR3 loop spans 15 amino acids. CDR3 coding DNA: TGTGCCAGCAGCCAAGTGGCTAGCGGCGTTAATGAGCAGTTCTTC. Translation: CASSQVASGVNEQFF.

The rearrangement joins TRBV18 to TRBJ1-4, with 7 bases identical to TRBD1. Germline V gene lookup returns CDR1 KGHSH and CDR2 LQKENI. The CDR3 totals 15 residues. After removal of 1 base from V and 5 bases from J, the junction contained 4 bases not matched to a gene. CDR3 sequence reads: CASSPLTGQNEKLFF. CDR3 sequence (DNA): TGTGCCAGCTCACCACTCACGGGACAGAATGAAAAACTGTTTTTT.

The chain combines TRBV19 with TRBJ1-2; tentatively, D is TRBD1 (5 bases). CDR3 length equals 15 residues. Germline loops: CDR1 LNHDA, CDR2 SQIVND (reference sequence). Trimming pared 5 bases from V and 0 bases from J, leaving 13 bases between. CDR3 coding DNA: TGTGCCAGTAGTCCTCAATTGGGGCCTAACTATGGCTACACCTTC. This gives the protein CASSPQLGPNYGYTF.

This clone was counted between two and nine times. The chain carries TRBV19 and TRBJ1-5, with no clear D. Germline V gene sequence: CDR1 LNHDA, CDR2 SQIVND (reference sequence). Trimming stripped 3 bases from V and 3 bases from J, with 6 bases between. CDR3 length equals 13 residues. The CDR3 DNA reads TGTGCCAGTAGTATGGAGTACAATCAGCCCCAGCATTTT. Its protein is CASSMEYNQPQHF.

The chain combines TRBV5-6 with TRBJ1-2; D is ambiguous. The CDR3 extends over 13 amino acids. The germline gives CDR1 SGHDT, CDR2 YYEEEE. Trimming took off 0 bases at V and 8 bases at J, with 11 bases between the two ends. CDR3 DNA sequence: TGTGCCAGCAGCTTGGTGTCGACTTCCGGCTACACCTTC. Encoded protein: CASSLVSTSGYTF.

This clone has just one count. This sequence joins TRBV7-2 and TRBJ1-5; D is undetermined. V was trimmed by 0 bases and J by 4 bases, leaving 7 bases between them. This CDR3 has 14 amino acids. Looked up from germline, CDR1 is SGHTA and CDR2 is FQGNSA. CDR3 in DNA: TGTGCCAGCAGCTTAGCGCTCCTAAATCAGCCCCAGCATTTT. It yields the protein CASSLALLNQPQHF.

The V and J genes are TRBV9 and TRBJ2-1; D gene unclear. The germline V and J ends were trimmed by 3 bases and 8 bases, with 9 bases remaining between them. Germline V lookup: CDR1 SGDLS, CDR2 YYNGEE. This CDR3 contains 12 residues. The CDR3 DNA sequence: TGTGCCAGCAGCGCAGGTGGCTATGAGCAGTTCTTC. Translated, it gives CASSAGGYEQFF.

The V call is TRBV28, the J call TRBJ2-3; D gene unclear. This CDR3 has 17 residues. Between the trimmed V and J ends, which lost 2 bases and 3 bases, there was a span of 18 bases. The germline gives CDR1 MDHEN, CDR2 SYDVKM. In DNA, the CDR3 is TGTGCCAGCAGTTTACCCCGACTCGCAAGTGGGACAGATACGCAGTATTTT. Translated: CASSLPRLASGTDTQYF.

In this sample, this clone turned up a few times. The chain recombines TRBV28 with TRBJ1-2; possible D gene TRBD1, 5 bases. This CDR3 is built from 15 residues. Germline assignment: CDR1 MDHEN and CDR2 SYDVKM. V lost 3 bases and J 2 bases, leaving 13 bases between the germline ends. The CDR3 DNA reads as TGTGCCAGCAGTTTCCCCCGGACACTCAACTATGGCTACACCTTC. Residues: CASSFPRTLNYGYTF.

The genes are TRBV27 and TRBJ1-6, with TRBD1 matching over 7 bases. CDR3 length: 13 amino acids. V lost 8 bases and J lost 9; bases outside the gene matches: 7. Per the germline V gene, CDR1 is MNHEY and CDR2 is SMNVEV (reference sequence). DNA for the CDR3: TGTGCCAGCTCAGACAGGGTTGTTTCACCCCTCCACTTT. Translating gives CASSDRVVSPLHF.

The chain joins TRBV28 to TRBJ1-1; 7 positions agree with TRBD1. The V segment lost 10 bases and the J segment 1 base; nucleotides outside the gene matches: 15. Per germline, CDR1 MDHEN and CDR2 SYDVKM. The CDR3 is made up of 16 amino acids. The CDR3 nucleotides read TGTGCCATAACAGGGGAGGTTTGGACTGGGAACACTGAAGCTTTCTTT. Its translation is CAITGEVWTGNTEAFF.

A few counts support this clone. J is TRBJ1-1 and V is TRBV19, with D unresolved. There are 14 residues in the CDR3. Trimming shortened V by 6 bases and J by 1 base, and 12 bases separated the two germline ends. Germline CDR1 LNHDA, CDR2 SQIVND (reference sequence). The DNA for the CDR3 is TGTGCCAGTAGGGGAGAGTTGGGGAACACTGAAGCTTTCTTT. It specifies CASRGELGNTEAFF.

The chain employs TRBV7-3 and TRBJ2-5; a weak D match, TRBD2 (6 bases). The CDR3 has 14 residues. Germline assignment: CDR1 SGHTA and CDR2 FQGTGA. Trimming shortened V by 3 bases and J by 2 bases, and 10 bases separated the two germline ends. The CDR3 DNA reads as TGTGCCAGCAGCTTCGGGGGAAGGCAAGAGACCCAGTACTTC. Translating it yields CASSFGGRQETQYF.

The chain combines TRBV28 with TRBJ1-6; D perhaps matches TRBD1 (5 bases). CDR1 is MDHEN and CDR2 is SYDVKM in the germline V gene. With 8 bases removed from V and 9 bases from J, the gap between germline ends came to 17 bases. The CDR3 contains 14 residues. CDR3 in amino acids: CASWASPGVSPLHF. The CDR3 DNA reads TGTGCCAGCTGGGCCTCCCCGGGGGTTTCACCCCTCCACTTT.

J is TRBJ2-7 and V is TRBV6-6; D is possibly TRBD1 (6 bases). The CDR3 runs to 13 residues. Deletions cut 4 bases from V and 1 base from J, with 8 bases between. The germline gives CDR1 MNHNY, CDR2 SVGAGI (reference sequence). DNA for the CDR3: TGTGCCAGCAGTTTTGGGACATCCTACGAGCAGTACTTC. Protein sequence: CASSFGTSYEQYF.

The J gene is TRBJ2-1, the V gene TRBV19; TRBD2 aligns across 7 bases. The V gene's germline CDR1 is LNHDA and CDR2 SQIVND (reference sequence). The trim removed 6 bases at V and 9 bases at J, leaving 17 bases unmatched. This CDR3 comprises 16 residues. CDR3 sequence (DNA): TGTGCCAGTAGAAACGCCGGGACTAATAAGCAGTTTGAGCAGTTCTTC. As protein: CASRNAGTNKQFEQFF.

The chain links TRBV3-1 (or the pseudogene TRBV3-2) to TRBJ1-1; no clear D. The CDR3 covers 13 residues. Germline CDR1 and CDR2: LGHDT and YNNKEL (reference sequence). Trimming stripped 2 bases from V and 5 bases from J, with 9 bases between. The CDR3 sequence is CASSQRRGTEAFF. The CDR3 DNA is TGTGCCAGCAGCCAACGGCGCGGGACTGAAGCTTTCTTT.

The chain carries TRBV6-5 and TRBJ2-3; D might be TRBD1 (6 bases). Germline CDR1 and CDR2: MNHEY and SVGAGI. CDR3 length: 13 amino acids. The V and J ends lost 6 bases and 2 bases respectively, with 9 bases between them. The CDR3 spells CASRDRDTDTQYF. The CDR3 DNA reads TGTGCCAGCAGGGACAGAGACACAGATACGCAGTATTTT.